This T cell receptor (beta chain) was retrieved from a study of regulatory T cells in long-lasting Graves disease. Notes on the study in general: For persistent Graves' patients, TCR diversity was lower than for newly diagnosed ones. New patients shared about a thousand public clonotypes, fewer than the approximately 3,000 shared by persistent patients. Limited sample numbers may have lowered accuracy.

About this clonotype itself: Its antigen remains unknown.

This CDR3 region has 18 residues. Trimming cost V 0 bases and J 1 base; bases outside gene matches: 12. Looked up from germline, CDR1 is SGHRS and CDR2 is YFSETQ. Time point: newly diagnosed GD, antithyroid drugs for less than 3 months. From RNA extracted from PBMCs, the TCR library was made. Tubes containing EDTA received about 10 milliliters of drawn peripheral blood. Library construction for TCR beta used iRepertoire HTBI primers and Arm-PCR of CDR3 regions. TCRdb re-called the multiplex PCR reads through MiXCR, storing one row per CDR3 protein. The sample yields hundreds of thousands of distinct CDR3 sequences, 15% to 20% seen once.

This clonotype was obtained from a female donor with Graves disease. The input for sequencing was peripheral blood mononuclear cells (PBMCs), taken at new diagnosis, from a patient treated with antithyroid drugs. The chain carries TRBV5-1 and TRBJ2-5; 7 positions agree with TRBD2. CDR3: CASSLVRASGTCQETQYF. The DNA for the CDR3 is TGCGCCAGCAGCTTGGTAAGGGCTAGCGGAACGTGCCAAGAGACCCAGTACTTC. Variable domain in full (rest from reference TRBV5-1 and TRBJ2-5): KAGVTQTPRYLIKTRGQQVTLSCSPISGHRSVSWYQQTPGQGLQFLFEYFSETQRNKGNFPGRFSGRQFSNSRSEMNVSTLELGDSALYLCASSLVRASGTCQETQYFGPGTRLLVL.